Listed below are T cell receptor beta chains from one sample, sequenced in a study of T cells in Graves' hyperthyroidism and ophthalmopathy. Via MiXCR, TCRdb re-called the multiplex PCR reads, giving one row per CDR3 protein. This repertoire shows fewer than 250,000 distinct CDR3 sequences, approximately 25% found once; its top ten account for about a third. Sequenced sample: blood. These receptors originate from a woman aged 40 to 50 with Graves' ophthalmopathy. The conserved cysteine and the conserved F or W are not part of the CDR3 here. For some rows the clone size is stated as once, few or many, or as a class when expanded; others skip it.

CDR3: ASSPPGTVTGELF; size: many; V: TRBV18; J: TRBJ2-2
CDR3: ATSGGVSNSGANVLT; size: many; V: TRBV24-1; J: TRBJ2-6
CDR3: SARDWLVPYEQY; size: many; V: TRBV20-1; J: TRBJ2-7
CDR3: SAATSGNQETQY; size: NA; V: TRBV20-1; J: TRBJ2-5
CDR3: ASRAGQGFPGANVLT; size: many; V: TRBV11-2; J: TRBJ2-6
CDR3: ASRDGGHNQPQH; size: NA; V: TRBV6-1; J: TRBJ1-5
CDR3: ASSQGRISGSSDEQY; size: many; V: TRBV4-2; J: TRBJ2-7
CDR3: ASSWGLAGVSETQY; size: many; V: TRBV28; J: TRBJ2-5
CDR3: ASSFRSSVGELF; size: few; V: TRBV6-5; J: TRBJ2-2
CDR3: ASSPTGGIPNTEAF; size: NA; V: TRBV27; J: TRBJ1-1
CDR3: ASRDHRTAQY; size: many; V: TRBV6-1; J: TRBJ2-5
CDR3: ASSQAKSSYEQY; size: NA; V: TRBV4-1; J: TRBJ2-7
CDR3: ASSQLGPWPEAF; size: NA; V: TRBV14; J: TRBJ1-1
CDR3: ASSSRDREYYGYT; size: few; V: TRBV24-1; J: TRBJ1-2
CDR3: IARDFSRANTGELF; size: NA; V: TRBV20-1; J: TRBJ2-2
CDR3: ASSKGRDYEQY; size: many; V: TRBV2; J: TRBJ2-7
CDR3: ASSEAGERNSPLH; size: NA; V: TRBV25-1; J: TRBJ1-6
CDR3: ASSLSGTGQETQY; size: many; V: TRBV5-1; J: TRBJ2-5
CDR3: ASRSTNAGELF; size: many; V: TRBV2; J: TRBJ2-2
CDR3: ASSFATSSQPQR; size: few; V: TRBV12-3/TRBV12-4; J: TRBJ1-5
CDR3: ASNPTGLEETQY; size: many; V: TRBV28; J: TRBJ2-5
CDR3: ASRGAGGPYEQY; size: many; V: TRBV27; J: TRBJ2-7
CDR3: ASSVDAGSGNTIY; size: many; V: TRBV9; J: TRBJ1-3
CDR3: ASSATGQETQY; size: many; V: TRBV4-2; J: TRBJ2-5
CDR3: SARDEGSYNSPLH; size: many; V: TRBV20-1; J: TRBJ1-6
CDR3: ASSPLAGGYNEQY; size: NA; V: TRBV28; J: TRBJ2-7
CDR3: ASSPPTGLSSYEQY; size: many; V: TRBV18; J: TRBJ2-7
CDR3: ASSVSGTINQPQH; size: NA; V: TRBV6-1; J: TRBJ1-5
CDR3: ASSLLAGRTEAF; size: many; V: TRBV28; J: TRBJ1-1
CDR3: ASSPIRKGEGHEQY; size: many; V: TRBV7-8; J: TRBJ2-7
CDR3: ASSGRWDQPQH; size: NA; V: TRBV28; J: TRBJ1-5
CDR3: ASTYRANYGYT; size: NA; V: TRBV6-5; J: TRBJ1-2
CDR3: ASSEAAGYTEAF; size: many; V: TRBV6-1; J: TRBJ1-1
CDR3: ASSLDWNSYEQY; size: many; V: TRBV7-2; J: TRBJ2-7
CDR3: SARGGLAGGLLGFEQY; size: many; V: TRBV20-1; J: TRBJ2-7
CDR3: ATSRDVGQLAYGYT; size: NA; V: TRBV15; J: TRBJ1-2
CDR3: ASSLSPGVSGELF; size: many; V: TRBV12-3/TRBV12-4; J: TRBJ2-2
CDR3: ASSQDSTSGWYEQY; size: many; V: TRBV4-1; J: TRBJ2-7
CDR3: ASSDRFGQPQH; size: NA; V: TRBV6-1; J: TRBJ1-5
CDR3: ASSLTTGEQY; size: many; V: TRBV7-8; J: TRBJ2-7
CDR3: ASSAVTLQAKNIQY; size: many; V: TRBV6-2/TRBV6-3; J: TRBJ2-4
CDR3: ASSRQVGTEAF; size: many; V: TRBV6-5; J: TRBJ1-1
CDR3: ASSWGTGEWTEAF; size: many; V: TRBV5-1; J: TRBJ1-1
CDR3: ASSREGDLGALQKTQY; size: many; V: TRBV6-2/TRBV6-3; J: TRBJ2-5
CDR3: AWSAQLSNYGYT; size: NA; V: TRBV30; J: TRBJ1-2
CDR3: ASSLARGGRGETQY; size: many; V: TRBV7-9; J: TRBJ2-5
CDR3: ASSVGQDLSLH; size: many; V: TRBV2; J: TRBJ1-6
CDR3: ASTASPGPNQPQH; size: many; V: TRBV4-2; J: TRBJ1-5
CDR3: ASRSSVGYEQY; size: few; V: TRBV6-1; J: TRBJ2-7
CDR3: ASSPRGANEQY; size: NA; V: TRBV3-1; J: TRBJ2-7
CDR3: ASSEAGPFQPQH; size: NA; V: TRBV6-1; J: TRBJ1-5
CDR3: ATSELGQGDEQY; size: many; V: TRBV24-1; J: TRBJ2-7
CDR3: ASSLVGGVGEQY; size: many; V: TRBV11-2; J: TRBJ2-7
CDR3: ASSLGGGMDEQY; size: many; V: TRBV5-5; J: TRBJ2-7
CDR3: SARDGDRNTEAF; size: NA; V: TRBV20-1; J: TRBJ1-1
CDR3: ASSPPEYTGELF; size: many; V: TRBV12-3/TRBV12-4; J: TRBJ2-2